This TCR beta chain was observed in a study of OX40 agonist ivuxolimab in advanced cancers. In the study overall: At 65% to 85% male, the cohort had a mean age of 60 years, ranging from about 20 to 79.

Germline CDR1 is SGHNT and CDR2 is YENEEA. CDR3 length equals 15 residues. The ends were cut back, 3 bases at V and 0 bases at J, with 6 bases in the middle. Generated by immunoSEQ multiplex PCR, the TCRdb table keeps only in-frame clones and is missing some. The sample lists tens of thousands of clones, roughly four fifths seen once, with about a sixth in the top ten. The specimen comprised CD4+ or CD8+ T cells sorted from blood, sampled in a trial of the OX40 agonist ivuxolimab. V is TRBV11-3 and J is TRBJ2-6; a weak D match, TRBD1 (5 bases). The TCR comes from an adult with an advanced solid tumor such as melanoma, head and neck, liver or kidney cancer. The CDR3 reads CASSLGPSGANVLTF. For the CDR3, the DNA is TGTGCCAGCAGCTTGGGGCCCTCTGGGGCCAACGTCCTGACTTTC.